These T cell receptor beta chains were read from a single sample in a study of blood T cell repertoires in COVID-19. Repertoires were generated with immunoSEQ multiplex PCR, while TCRdb's copy carries only in-frame clones and drops some. This sample has 230,000 or so clones, with around 83% found just once. Sequences were obtained from PBMCs or T cells enriched from blood (not recorded which). The origin of the receptors is a woman aged 45-60 years who had been exposed to COVID-19. Each CDR3 is given with its conserved first and last residue. D genes are given only for firm matches. Size is omitted from some rows. Given values are once, few, many or a class for expanded clones.

V	J	D	size	DNA	CDR3
TRBV14	TRBJ1-1	TRBD1	-	TGTGCCAGCAGCCGGACAGGGTGGAACACTGAAGCTTTCTTT	CASSRTGWNTEAFF
TRBV19	TRBJ1-4	-	-	TGTGCCAGTTCTATAGGCGGACTGGGTAATGAAAAACTGTTTTTT	CASSIGGLGNEKLFF
TRBV5-6	TRBJ1-6	TRBD1	once	TGTGCCAGCAGGGTACAGGGGACCCCCTATAATTCACCCCTCCACTTT	CASRVQGTPYNSPLHF
TRBV9	TRBJ1-1	-	-	TGTGCCAGCAGCTCTACACGAGGGACTGAAGCTTTCTTT	CASSSTRGTEAFF
TRBV7-6	TRBJ2-7	-	-	TGTGCCAGCAGCTCCCTCAGGTTTCCCTCCAAGCTTGTCCCCAACTACGAGCAGTACTTC	CASSSLRFPSKLVPNYEQYF
TRBV3-1/TRBV3-2	TRBJ2-4	TRBD1	-	TGTGCCAGCAGCCAAGTAGATAGGGGACAGGGGATGGCCAAAAACATTCAGTACTTC	CASSQVDRGQGMAKNIQYF
TRBV14	TRBJ1-1	-	-	TGTGCCAGCAGCCAAGTACGAGGGTCTGAAGCTTTCTTT	CASSQVRGSEAFF
TRBV11-2	TRBJ1-2	-	-	TGTGCCAGCAGCTTAGATGGCCAGGGCCTCTATGGCTACACCTTC	CASSLDGQGLYGYTF
TRBV10-2	TRBJ2-1	TRBD1	-	TGCGCCAGCAGAAACGTCAGGGGGCGGTTTACGAATGAGCAGTTCTTC	CASRNVRGRFTNEQFF
TRBV12-5	TRBJ2-7	-	-	TGTGCTAGTGCCGTGACAGGCCCCAGCTCCTACGAGCAGTACTTC	CASAVTGPSSYEQYF
TRBV6-5	TRBJ2-2	TRBD2	-	TGTGCCAGCAAGTGGCTAGCGGGGGCCGGGGAGCTGTTTTTT	CASKWLAGAGELFF
TRBV19	TRBJ1-2	TRBD1	-	TGTGCCAGCCGCCGGGACAGGGGGTTTGATGGCTACACCTTC	CASRRDRGFDGYTF
TRBV7-6	TRBJ2-7	TRBD2	-	TGTGCCAGCAGCTTAAAGGCGGGGGGTTTACGAGAGCAGTACTTC	CASSLKAGGLREQYF
TRBV6-1	TRBJ2-7	-	-	TGTGCCAGCAGTGAAGCGCCTGTCAAGAGCTCCTACGAGCAGTACTTC	CASSEAPVKSSYEQYF
TRBV6-5	TRBJ2-7	-	-	TGTGCCAGCAGCCACAGGTTTCTCGAGCAGTACTTC	CASSHRFLEQYF
TRBV18	TRBJ1-4	-	-	TGTGCCAGCTCACTGGAGAGACGGAATAATGAAAAACTGTTTTTT	CASSLERRNNEKLFF
TRBV27	TRBJ2-5	-	-	TGTGCCAGCAGCCTCCAGGGGAAGGCAGAGACCCAGTACTTC	CASSLQGKAETQYF
TRBV18	TRBJ2-2	-	-	TGTGCCAGCTCACTTGCAGTTTTCGACACCGGGGAGCTGTTTTTT	CASSLAVFDTGELFF
TRBV15	TRBJ1-5	-	-	TGTGCCACCAGCAGAGATCGTCACTCCAATCAGCCCCAGCATTTT	CATSRDRHSNQPQHF
TRBV2	TRBJ1-3	-	-	TGTGCCAGCAGTCGCGGGCTTTTATATGGAAACACCATATATTTT	CASSRGLLYGNTIYF
TRBV5-1	TRBJ1-1	-	-	TGCGCCAGCAGCTTTCGACAGAGGACGGACACTGAAGCTTTCTTT	CASSFRQRTDTEAFF
TRBV18	TRBJ1-4	TRBD1	-	TGTGCCAGCTCACCAGCCTACAGGGGGAAGACTACTAATGAAAAACTGTTTTTT	CASSPAYRGKTTNEKLFF
TRBV28	TRBJ2-7	-	-	TGTGCCAGCAGTCCCCAGGGACACCCCTACGAGCAGTACTTC	CASSPQGHPYEQYF
TRBV21-1	TRBJ1-6	-	-	TGTGCCAGCAGCAAAGGGTCGGGATCACCCCTCCACTTT	CASSKGSGSPLHF